This TCR beta chain was captured by sequencing in a study of cytomegalovirus exposure and HLA in healthy donors. Points from the study as a whole: Earlier findings revealed that most TCR beta V segments proved productive either about 87% or about 30% of the time. A later analysis found common viral pathogens apparently linked to several of the most significant clusters. Rare TCR sequences predominated, though certain public TCRs were found in many donors.

Remarks on this clone: The antigen remains unidentified.

This CDR3 is 15 amino acids long. Germline CDR1 and CDR2: SEHNR and FQNEAQ (reference sequence). V trimming: 5 bases; J trimming: 1 base; junction bases outside the gene matches: 7. With 60 Vbeta and 13 Jbeta primers, the PCR was carried out. Method: immunoSEQ multiplex PCR; TCRdb's copy keeps in-frame clones and lacks some. Among about 130,000 clones, roughly 84% were seen once, and the ten largest hold 1.7%. The sample comprised PBMCs. This TCR was recovered from a boy between 10 and 17 years old in good health and CMV-seronegative. This chain connects TRBV7-9 to TRBJ2-7; 8 nucleotides align to TRBD2. Here the CDR3 DNA reads TGTGCCAGCAGCACCGGACTAGCAGCGTCCTACGAGCAGTACTTC. This gives the protein CASSTGLAASYEQYF.